The next 24 T cell receptor beta chains were all read from a single sample in a study of T cell changes during pregnancy in multiple sclerosis. Profiling relied on immunoSEQ multiplex PCR, and the TCRdb table lists in-frame clones only, not all of them. The sample records tens of thousands of clones, about 90% being singletons. The sequenced sample was CD4+ T cells from peripheral blood mononuclear cells, obtained in the third trimester of pregnancy. These receptors all come from a female donor with multiple sclerosis, enrolled in a pregnancy study.

The gene calls are TRBV30 and TRBJ1-6; possible D gene TRBD1, 5 bases. Germline CDR1 is GTSNPN and CDR2 is SVGIG (reference sequence). V lost 0 bases and J 8 bases, leaving 23 bases between the germline ends. This CDR3 spans 18 amino acids. This chain's CDR3 is CAWSVMRSGRDQDSPLHF. The CDR3 bases are TGTGCCTGGAGTGTAATGAGGTCCGGCAGGGATCAGGATTCACCCCTCCACTTT.

This sequence joins TRBV7-6 and TRBJ1-1; D possibly corresponds to TRBD1 (5 bases). From germline, CDR1 is SGHVS and CDR2 FNYEAQ. The V end was cut by 5 bases, the J end by 1 base, with 14 bases between. CDR3 size: 15 residues. The DNA of the CDR3 is TGTGCCAGCAGCCGCGTAGGGGCCGCGAACACTGAAGCTTTCTTT. Its translation: CASSRVGAANTEAFF.

V gene TRBV7-2 combines with J gene TRBJ2-2; no firm D call. The V and J ends lost 1 base and 4 bases respectively, with 13 bases between them. The CDR3 has 16 amino acids. Per the germline V gene, CDR1 is SGHTA and CDR2 is FQGNSA. The CDR3 reads CASSLGGSAGTGELFF. CDR3 coding DNA: TGTGCCAGCAGCTTAGGAGGCTCTGCTGGCACCGGGGAGCTGTTTTTT. The complete variable domain, with remaining parts taken from reference TRBV7-2 and TRBJ2-2, reads GAGVSQSPSNKVTEKGKDVELRCDPISGHTALYWYRQSLGQGLEFLIYFQGNSAPDKSGLPSDRFSAERTGGSVSTLTIQRTQQEDSAVYLCASSLGGSAGTGELFFGEGSRLTVL.

The rearrangement links TRBV7-3 to TRBJ2-2; 7 bases align to TRBD2. The germline V gene encodes CDR1 SGHTA and CDR2 FQGTGA. There are 17 residues in the CDR3. After removal of 5 bases from V and 4 bases from J, the junction contained 13 bases not matched to a gene. CDR3 amino acids: CASSLGGERRRTGELFF. The CDR3 DNA reads TGTGCCAGCAGCCTTGGGGGGGAGCGGAGACGCACCGGGGAGCTGTTTTTT. The full variable domain, rest sourced from reference TRBV7-3 and TRBJ2-2, is GAGVSQTPSNKVTEKGKYVELRCDPISGHTALYWYRQSLGQGPEFLIYFQGTGAADDSGLPNDRFFAVRPEGSVSTLKIQRTERGDSAVYLCASSLGGERRRTGELFFGEGSRLTVL.

V usage is TRBV4-1 and J usage is TRBJ1-4; 7 nucleotides agree with TRBD1. Germline V lookup: CDR1 MGHRA, CDR2 YSYEKL. The V and J ends lost 0 bases and 6 bases, in that order; junction bases with no gene match: 10. The CDR3 loop spans 17 amino acids. The DNA of the CDR3 is TGCGCCAGCAGCCAAGAGGGGACAGAAGCGGAGGATGAAAAACTGTTTTTT. Amino acid sequence: CASSQEGTEAEDEKLFF.

The J gene is TRBJ2-3, the V gene TRBV27; the match to TRBD2 covers 13 bases. With V trimmed by 6 bases and J by 10 bases, 4 bases remained unmatched. Germline CDR1 MNHEY, CDR2 SMNVEV (reference sequence). This CDR3 has 13 amino acids. The DNA for the CDR3 is TGTGCCAGCAGAACTAGCGGGGGGGCGTCGCAGTATTTT. Translated: CASRTSGGASQYF.

This chain joins TRBV6-1 and TRBJ2-7; 9 bases are a match to TRBD1. Losses at the gene ends were 6 bases for V and 3 bases for J; bases not matched to a gene: 9. Germline CDR1 MNHNS, CDR2 SASEGT. The CDR3 is 15 residues long. CDR3: CASSFDRGAGYEQYF. CDR3 bases: TGTGCCAGCAGCTTCGACAGGGGGGCCGGCTACGAGCAGTACTTC.

J is TRBJ1-1 and V is TRBV7-9; no firm D call. V lost 4 bases and J lost 4, with 10 bases in between. Germline loops: CDR1 SEHNR, CDR2 FQNEAQ (reference sequence). This CDR3 spans 13 amino acids. The CDR3 bases are TGTGCCAGCAGCTCAGGACTGACCACTGAAGCTTTCTTT. This codes for CASSSGLTTEAFF.

The V gene is TRBV7-2, the J gene TRBJ2-1; D is ambiguous. The V gene lost 5 bases and the J gene lost 1 base, with 12 bases spanning the gap. The CDR3 is 15 amino acids. Germline CDR1 and CDR2: SGHTA and FQGNSA. The CDR3 is CASSLDLPSYNEQFF. CDR3 coding DNA: TGTGCCAGCAGCCTTGACTTACCATCCTACAATGAGCAGTTCTTC.

The genes are TRBV7-8 and TRBJ2-5; a weak D match, TRBD1 (5 bases). CDR1 and CDR2 from the germline V gene are SGHVS and FQNEAQ. Trimming shortened V by 5 bases and J by 2 bases, and 18 bases separated the two germline ends. This CDR3 contains 16 residues. In nucleotides, the CDR3 is TGTGCCAGCAGCCCCAGGGTCGTCTATCGTCAAGAGACCCAGTACTTC. Translated: CASSPRVVYRQETQYF.

V and J are TRBV27 and TRBJ1-1; possible D gene TRBD1, 5 bases. The CDR3 runs to 13 residues. V dropped 8 bases and J dropped 5 bases, with 15 bases sitting between them. Per the germline V gene, CDR1 is MNHEY and CDR2 is SMNVEV (reference sequence). The CDR3 nucleotides read TGTGCCAGCTTCCAGGCCCCAGGGACTGAAGCTTTCTTT. Protein product: CASFQAPGTEAFF.

CDR3 sequence (DNA): TGTGCCAGCAGTTTGTACAGGGGAGACGGGGAGCTGTTTTTT. It encodes CASSLYRGDGELFF. This chain joins TRBV27 and TRBJ2-2; 7 nucleotides agree with TRBD1. Looked up from germline, CDR1 is MNHEY and CDR2 is SMNVEV (reference sequence). The CDR3 is 14 residues long. Trimming removed 3 bases from V and 7 bases from J; junction bases left unmatched: 5.

This clone was counted a few times. The V and J genes are TRBV29-1 and TRBJ1-1; D might be TRBD1 (5 bases). Trimming took 6 bases from V and 1 from J, leaving 12 bases between them. Germline values: CDR1 SQVTM, CDR2 ANQGSEA. The length of the CDR3 is 13 residues. In nucleotides, the CDR3 is TGCAGCGTCCAGGGATTCCCGAACACTGAAGCTTTCTTT. This codes for CSVQGFPNTEAFF.

The chain links TRBV6-1 to TRBJ2-1; maybe TRBD2 (6 bases). Germline V lookup: CDR1 MNHNS, CDR2 SASEGT. V gave up 7 bases and J gave up 8 bases, with 15 bases separating them. The CDR3 covers 13 residues. CDR3 sequence: CASTRPRGDEQFF. The CDR3, as DNA: TGTGCCAGCACTCGACCACGCGGGGATGAGCAGTTCTTC.

This chain joins TRBV6-1 and TRBJ1-5; D possibly corresponds to TRBD1 (6 bases). V was clipped by 1 base and J by 4 bases, with 8 bases between them. CDR1 is MNHNS and CDR2 is SASEGT in the germline V gene. The CDR3 contains 14 residues. In nucleotides, the CDR3 is TGTGCCAGCAGTGAAGATGGACAGAATCAGCCCCAGCATTTT. It translates to CASSEDGQNQPQHF.

This rearrangement joins TRBV7-3 to TRBJ1-6; D is uncertain. Trimming shortened V by 6 bases and J by 3 bases, and 6 bases separated the two germline ends. Germline V lookup: CDR1 SGHTA, CDR2 FQGTGA. This CDR3 contains 13 residues. CDR3 protein: CASRIDYNSPLHF. The CDR3 nucleotides read TGTGCCAGCAGGATAGACTATAATTCACCCCTCCACTTT.

The rearrangement joins TRBV27 to TRBJ1-5; TRBD1 agrees at 9 bases. The CDR3 runs 14 residues. Germline loops: CDR1 MNHEY, CDR2 SMNVEV (reference sequence). Trimming at V came to 3 bases and at J to 8 bases, leaving 5 bases not matched to a gene. The CDR3 region has the DNA TGTGCCAGCAGTTTGACAGGGGGGGGCGAGCCCCAGCATTTT. Its translation is CASSLTGGGEPQHF.

The chain links TRBV7-3 to TRBJ2-5; D not resolved. Germline V gene data show CDR1 as SGHTA and CDR2 as FQGTGA. The V end was cut by 1 base, the J end by 5 bases, with 8 bases between. This CDR3 is 13 amino acids long. In nucleotides, the CDR3 is TGTGCCAGCAGCTTAAGCAATGCGGAGACCCAGTACTTC. Translated: CASSLSNAETQYF.

The gene calls are TRBV9 and TRBJ1-3; D unresolved. V was pared by 4 bases and J by 2 bases, with 22 bases between. CDR3 length: 18 residues. The germline gives CDR1 SGDLS, CDR2 YYNGEE. CDR3 sequence reads: CASSSPRRNPPAGNTIYF. CDR3 DNA: TGTGCCAGCAGCTCCCCGCGGAGGAATCCACCCGCTGGAAACACCATATATTTT. The variable domain in full, with the rest retrieved from reference TRBV9 and TRBJ1-3, is DSGVTQTPKHLITATGQRVTLRCSPRSGDLSVYWYQQSLDQGLQFLIQYYNGEERAKGNILERFSAQQFPDLHSELNLSSLELGDSALYFCASSSPRRNPPAGNTIYFGEGSWLTVV.

The chain carries TRBV9 and TRBJ1-2, with D maybe TRBD1 (6 bases). Germline V lookup: CDR1 SGDLS, CDR2 YYNGEE. The CDR3 is 14 amino acids. The germline V and J ends were trimmed by 3 bases and 8 bases, with 17 bases remaining between them. This CDR3 is CASSAVRGPGGYTF. DNA of the CDR3: TGTGCCAGCAGCGCGGTCAGGGGCCCGGGGGGCTACACCTTC.

The chain joins TRBV5-6 to TRBJ1-6; 7 positions agree with TRBD1. Looked up from germline, CDR1 is SGHDT and CDR2 is YYEEEE. CDR3 length equals 14 residues. Trimming removed 5 bases from V and 10 bases from J; junction bases left unmatched: 9. CDR3 loop: CASSLGGRGSPLHF. CDR3 DNA: TGTGCCAGCAGTTTAGGGGGCAGGGGCTCACCCCTCCACTTT.

This clone was recorded once. The rearrangement links TRBV2 to TRBJ2-3, with TRBD2 identical over 10 bases. Germline CDR1 reads SNHLY; CDR2 reads FYNNEI. CDR3 length: 15 amino acids. J gave up 2 bases and V 7 bases, and 6 bases lay outside the gene matches. The CDR3 region is CASTQRGGVTDTQYF. The CDR3 DNA follows: TGTGCCAGCACACAGCGGGGGGGGGTCACAGATACGCAGTATTTT. The full variable domain, in which reference TRBV2 and TRBJ2-3 provide the parts outside the CDR3, is EPEVTQTPSHQVTQMGQEVILRCVPISNHLYFYWYRQILGQKVEFLVSFYNNEISEKSEIFDDQFSVERPDGSNFTLKIRSTKLEDSAMYFCASTQRGGVTDTQYFGPGTRLTVL.

The chain has TRBV5-1 and TRBJ1-1; the match to TRBD1 covers 9 bases. Germline loops: CDR1 SGHRS, CDR2 YFSETQ. This CDR3 contains 15 residues. The trim removed 4 bases at V and 2 bases at J, leaving 6 bases unmatched. The CDR3 loop is CASSKQGAQNTEAFF. As DNA, the CDR3 is TGCGCCAGCAGCAAACAGGGGGCACAAAACACTGAAGCTTTCTTT.

V usage is TRBV5-1 and J usage is TRBJ2-7; the match to TRBD2 covers 7 bases. CDR1 is SGHRS, CDR2 YFSETQ, per germline. Trimming at V came to 4 bases and at J to 3 bases, leaving 7 bases not matched to a gene. The CDR3 contains 14 residues. CDR3 residues: CASSAGEGLYEQYF. The CDR3 DNA follows: TGCGCCAGCAGCGCGGGGGAAGGTCTCTACGAGCAGTACTTC.